This T cell receptor (beta chain) emerged from a study of blood T cell repertoires in COVID-19. TCRdb's table, derived via immunoSEQ multiplex PCR, lists solely in-frame clones and lacks some. The repertoire has hundreds of thousands of clones, 75% to 90% of them found once; the top ten carry 10% to 13%. The germline gives CDR1 MDHEN, CDR2 SYDVKM. Trimming took 5 bases from V and 2 from J; bases not matched to a gene: 4. CDR3 length: 14 residues. This chain joins TRBV28 and TRBJ2-3; 7 bases line up with TRBD2. Source material: peripheral blood. This clonotype was sampled from a woman between 65 and 79 years old with COVID-19, enrolled during active disease. CDR3 loop: CASSPGTNTDTQYF. For the CDR3, the DNA is TGTGCCAGCAGTCCGGGGACTAACACAGATACGCAGTATTTT.